Listed below are T cell receptor beta chains from one sample, sequenced in a study of CD8 T cells in Susac syndrome. TCRdb used MiXCR to reprocess the immunoSEQ multiplex PCR reads, holding one entry per CDR3 protein. This table holds some 300,000 distinct CDR3 sequences, over 75% found once. Material for sequencing was CD8+ T cells from PBMCs. These receptors all stem from a human donor with multiple sclerosis. Both conserved end residues are part of each CDR3. Fields, in order: D gene, V gene, J gene, clone size, CDR3 DNA, CDR3 protein. A D gene is named only where the DNA matches it firmly. Clone size is given for some rows only: seen once, a few or many times, or a class if the clone is expanded.

-	TRBV20-1	TRBJ2-3	-	TGCAGTGCTAGATCACAGGAGTCCACAGATACGCAGTATTTT	CSARSQESTDTQYF
-	TRBV19	TRBJ1-2	once	TGTGCCAGTAGGATTGGCAGGGGCGCGAGGGGCTACACCTTC	CASRIGRGARGYTF
-	TRBV20-1	TRBJ2-5	-	TGCAGTGCTAGAGATGGTGTGAGGGGGAGAGAGACCCAGTACTTC	CSARDGVRGRETQYF
-	TRBV5-6	TRBJ1-2	-	TGTGCCAGCAGCCCCCCTTACCCCTATGGCTACACCTTC	CASSPPYPYGYTF
TRBD2	TRBV20-1	TRBJ2-3	-	TGCAGTGCTAGCCGCAGCGGGGGGAGCACAGATACGCAGTATTTT	CSASRSGGSTDTQYF
TRBD1	TRBV10-3	TRBJ2-7	-	TGTGCCATAGGGACAGGGTCCTACGAGCAGTACTTC	CAIGTGSYEQYF
-	TRBV6-1	TRBJ2-5	many	TGTGCCAGCAGTCCCACAGAACTCGCCGGGGAGACCCAGTACTTC	CASSPTELAGETQYF
-	TRBV6-2/TRBV6-3	TRBJ2-2	-	TGTGCCACCTCTCTGAACACCGGGGAGCTGTTTTTT	CATSLNTGELFF
TRBD1	TRBV7-9	TRBJ1-2	-	TGTGCCAGCAGCTGGGACAGGGAATTTGGCTACACCTTC	CASSWDREFGYTF
-	TRBV9	TRBJ2-4	-	TGTGCCAGCAGCCCCGAGGGGGTTGGGGACATTCAGTACTTC	CASSPEGVGDIQYF
-	TRBV11-2	TRBJ1-1	-	TGTGCCAGCAGCCATAGGGAGTTATCCGAAGCTTTCTTT	CASSHRELSEAFF
TRBD1	TRBV9	TRBJ2-7	-	TGTGCCAGCGCCGGGACAGACTCCTACGAGCAGTACTTC	CASAGTDSYEQYF
-	TRBV12-3/TRBV12-4	TRBJ1-2	-	TGTGCCAGCAGTTGGAGGGGATCCTATGGCTACACCTTC	CASSWRGSYGYTF
TRBD2	TRBV4-2	TRBJ2-1	once	TGTGCCAGCAGCCAAGAGACGGGAGGCCCAAGCTCCTACAATGAGCAGTTCTTC	CASSQETGGPSSYNEQFF
-	TRBV6-2/TRBV6-3	TRBJ2-1	-	TGTGCCAGCAGTAAACCCCAGGGCAGGTCGGACAATGAGCAGTTCTTC	CASSKPQGRSDNEQFF
TRBD2	TRBV27	TRBJ2-1	-	TGTGCCAGCAGTCCCGGGACTAGCGGGAGGGTTAATGAGCAGTTCTTC	CASSPGTSGRVNEQFF
-	TRBV20-1	TRBJ2-7	-	TGCAGTGCTAATTCTTGGGAAAAAGACTTTACCTACGAGCAGTACTTC	CSANSWEKDFTYEQYF
TRBD1	TRBV7-9	TRBJ1-1	-	TGTGCCAGCAGCCCATCGACAGGGATCACTGAAGCTTTCTTT	CASSPSTGITEAFF
TRBD2	TRBV7-9	TRBJ2-1	once	TGTGCCAGCAGCTCGAGCGGGAGGGCCGGAAATGAGCAGTTCTTC	CASSSSGRAGNEQFF
TRBD2	TRBV7-3	TRBJ2-1	-	TGTGCCAGCAGCTCGGGACTAGCGCCAGGCGATGAGCAGTTCTTC	CASSSGLAPGDEQFF
TRBD2	TRBV6-6	TRBJ2-7	once	TGTGCCAGCAGTCGGGACTACCCCCAGCCTAACTACGAGCAGTACTTC	CASSRDYPQPNYEQYF
TRBD1	TRBV6-2/TRBV6-3	TRBJ1-4	-	TGTGCCAGCAGTAAAACCGACCGGGACAGCATTAATGAAAAACTGTTTTTT	CASSKTDRDSINEKLFF
TRBD1	TRBV6-2/TRBV6-3	TRBJ2-7	-	TGTGCCAGCAGTTACTCCCCGTGGGGACAGGGGGACCCCTACGAGCAGTACTTC	CASSYSPWGQGDPYEQYF
TRBD1	TRBV6-2/TRBV6-3	TRBJ1-5	-	TGTGCCAGCAGGGACTACAGGGGAAGCAATCAGCCCCAGCATTTT	CASRDYRGSNQPQHF
TRBD2	TRBV28	TRBJ2-5	once	TGTGCCAGCAGTCCTAGCGGAAATACACAAGAGACCCAGTACTTC	CASSPSGNTQETQYF
-	TRBV4-3	TRBJ2-3	-	TGCGCCAGCAGCCAAGGAACAGGGTGGGCCACGCAGTATTTT	CASSQGTGWATQYF